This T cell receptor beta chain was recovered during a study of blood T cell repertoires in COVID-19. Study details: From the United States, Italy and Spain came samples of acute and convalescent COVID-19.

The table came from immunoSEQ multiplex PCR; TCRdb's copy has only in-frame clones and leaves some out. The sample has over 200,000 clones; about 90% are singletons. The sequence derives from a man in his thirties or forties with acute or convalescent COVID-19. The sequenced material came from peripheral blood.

The DNA for the CDR3 is TGTGCCAGTAGTATAAATCCGTACCAAGAGACCCAGTACTTC. The encoded protein is CASSINPYQETQYF. This chain links TRBV19 with TRBJ2-5, with D uncertain. V shed 2 bases and J shed 0 bases, with 7 bases lying between them. Germline V CDR1 and CDR2: LNHDA, SQIVND (reference sequence). The length of the CDR3 is 14 residues. The whole variable domain, remainder taken from reference TRBV19 and TRBJ2-5, is DGGITQSPKYLFRKEGQNVTLSCEQNLNHDAMYWYRQDPGQGLRLIYYSQIVNDFQKGDIAEGYSVSREKKESFPLTVTSAQKNPTAFYLCASSINPYQETQYFGPGTRLLVL.